The sequence of this T cell receptor beta chain was determined in a study of T cells in Graves' hyperthyroidism and ophthalmopathy. Ten or more counts support this clonotype. Its matching antigen is unknown. Study findings and constraints: The model identified upcoming ophthalmopathy a median approximately six months ahead of onset.

Thyroid ultrasound, orbital computed tomography, clinical symptoms, and serum thyroxine and TRAb underpinned diagnoses. V shed 5 bases and J 4 bases; nucleotides not matched to a gene: 8. This CDR3 has 16 amino acids. The germline V gene has CDR1 SNHLY and CDR2 FYNNEI. The TCR beta CDR3 regions underwent amplification using RNA transcripts as the source. With the HTBI primer set, the TCR CDR3 went through a first round of RT-PCR. TCRdb recomputed calls from the multiplex PCR reads with MiXCR, one row per CDR3 protein. The table lists about 420,000 distinct CDR3 sequences, 15% to 19% of them singletons.

The V call is TRBV2, the J call TRBJ2-2; 9 nucleotides line up with TRBD1. This receptor was obtained from a woman between 18 and 29 years old with Graves' hyperthyroidism. The sequenced sample consisted of blood. CDR3 protein: CASSPGTGLGTGELFF. The CDR3 DNA reads TGTGCCAGCAGTCCTGGGACAGGGCTGGGCACCGGGGAGCTGTTTTTT.